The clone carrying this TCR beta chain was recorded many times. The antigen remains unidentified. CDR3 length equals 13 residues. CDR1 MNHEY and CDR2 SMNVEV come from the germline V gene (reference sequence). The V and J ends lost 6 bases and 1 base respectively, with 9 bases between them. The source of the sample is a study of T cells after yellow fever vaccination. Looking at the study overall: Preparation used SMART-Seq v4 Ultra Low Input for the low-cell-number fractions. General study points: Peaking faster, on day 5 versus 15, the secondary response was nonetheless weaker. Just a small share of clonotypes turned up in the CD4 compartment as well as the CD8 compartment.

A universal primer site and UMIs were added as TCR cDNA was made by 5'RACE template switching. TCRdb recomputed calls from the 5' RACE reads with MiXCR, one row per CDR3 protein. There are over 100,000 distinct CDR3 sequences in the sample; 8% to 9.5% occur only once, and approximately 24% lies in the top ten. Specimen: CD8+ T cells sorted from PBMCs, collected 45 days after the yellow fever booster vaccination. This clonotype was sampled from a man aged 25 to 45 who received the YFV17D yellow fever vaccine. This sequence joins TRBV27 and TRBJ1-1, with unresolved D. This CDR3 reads CASRTLTNTEAFF. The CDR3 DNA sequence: TGTGCCAGCAGAACTCTAACGAACACTGAAGCTTTCTTT.